Below, 27 T cell receptor beta chains from the same sample are listed, as sequenced in a study of human T cells and chemical hapten exposure. TCRdb analysed the 5' RACE reads with MiXCR anew, one entry per CDR3 protein. The sample carries more than 75,000 distinct CDR3 sequences, about a sixth recorded once. Unseparated into fractions, whole blood served as the source from which total RNA was extracted. The receptors come from a female donor in good health.

This clonotype has more than one count but fewer than ten. The CDR3 sequence: CASSYTGTGYNEQFF. The CDR3 DNA reads as TGCGCCAGCAGCTATACCGGGACTGGCTACAATGAGCAGTTCTTC. The chain couples TRBV5-1 to TRBJ2-1; D is possibly TRBD2 (6 bases). CDR1 and CDR2 (germline): SGHRS, YFSETQ. Between the trimmed V and J ends, which lost 3 bases and 3 bases, there was a span of 13 bases. This CDR3 contains 15 residues.

This chain joins TRBV9 and TRBJ1-4; TRBD1 agrees at 9 bases. CDR3 length: 17 residues. The V gene end was trimmed by 4 bases and the J gene end by 7 bases; junction bases not matched to a gene: 14. Per the germline V gene, CDR1 is SGDLS and CDR2 is YYNGEE. Here the CDR3 DNA reads TGTGCCAGCAGCCCGTTTGGTTCAGGACAGGGGTTTGAAAAACTGTTTTTT. Translated: CASSPFGSGQGFEKLFF.

CDR3: CASSIRDRGNSPLHF. The CDR3 DNA follows: TGTGCCAGCAGTATCCGGGACAGGGGCAATTCACCCCTCCACTTT. This chain joins TRBV27 and TRBJ1-6; TRBD1 agrees at 10 bases. This CDR3 region has 15 residues. Trimming at V came to 5 bases and at J to 7 bases, leaving 5 bases not matched to a gene. Germline V gives CDR1 MNHEY, CDR2 SMNVEV (reference sequence).

CDR3 DNA: TGTGCCAGCAGCCAAAGCATGGAGACCCAGTACTTC. This codes for CASSQSMETQYF. The chain carries TRBV3-1 and TRBJ2-5; no clear D gene. V lost 2 bases to trimming and J lost 5 bases, with 6 bases between them. CDR3 length: 12 amino acids. CDR1 and CDR2 (germline): LGHDT, YNNKEL (reference sequence).

This clonotype was seen ten or more times. The chain uses TRBV6-6 and TRBJ2-1; tentatively, D is TRBD2 (5 bases). The CDR3 is 16 residues long. The germline gives CDR1 MNHNY, CDR2 SVGAGI (reference sequence). V shed 0 bases and J shed 11 bases, with 20 bases lying between them. CDR3 nucleotide sequence: TGTGCCAGCAGTTACTCGGTGGGAGAAGTTTCTCCGAAGCAGTTCTTC. Translation gives CASSYSVGEVSPKQFF.

The DNA of the CDR3 is TGTGCCATCAGAGACGGGACGGGTAATGAAAAACTGTTTTTT. This gives the protein CAIRDGTGNEKLFF. The chain has TRBV10-3 and TRBJ1-4; TRBD1 might be the D (5 bases). CDR3 size: 14 residues. With 6 bases removed from V and 4 bases from J, the gap between germline ends came to 12 bases. CDR1 and CDR2 from the germline V gene are ENHRY and SYGVKD.

The chain combines TRBV15 with TRBJ1-5; D unclear. This CDR3 is 14 amino acids long. The V end was cut by 0 bases, the J end by 8 bases, with 11 bases between. Germline CDR1 and CDR2: LNHNV and YYDKDF (reference sequence). This CDR3 reads CATSRDLSDKPQHF. CDR3 bases: TGTGCCACCAGCAGAGATCTAAGCGATAAGCCCCAGCATTTT.

This chain joins TRBV6-5 and TRBJ1-6; tentative D call: TRBD1 (6 bases). The V gene lost 5 bases and the J gene lost 10 bases, with 33 bases spanning the gap. Per the germline V gene, CDR1 is MNHEY and CDR2 is SVGAGI. CDR3 length equals 20 residues. The CDR3 loop reads CASSPYRGRAGAARGSPLHF. CDR3 DNA sequence: TGTGCCAGCAGTCCCTACCGAGGGCGGGCAGGGGCCGCCAGAGGGTCACCCCTCCACTTT.

The chain uses TRBV5-1 and TRBJ2-7; 7 nucleotides align to TRBD1. Germline CDR1 SGHRS, CDR2 YFSETQ. V gave up 4 bases and J gave up 1 base; unmatched junction bases: 11. This CDR3 has 16 amino acids. CDR3 loop: CASSRDPGQLSYEQYF. CDR3 in DNA: TGCGCCAGCAGCCGAGATCCGGGACAGCTATCCTACGAGCAGTACTTC.

The chain joins TRBV20-1 to TRBJ2-7; tentatively, D is TRBD2 (6 bases). From germline, CDR1 is DFQATT and CDR2 SNEGSKA (reference sequence). V gave up 1 base and J gave up 6 bases, with 10 bases separating them. This CDR3 spans 12 amino acids. The CDR3 spells CSARGEEPEQYF. The CDR3 nucleotides are TGCAGTGCTAGAGGGGAGGAACCCGAGCAGTACTTC.

V gene TRBV6-4 combines with J gene TRBJ2-3; 13 bases fit TRBD2. The junction had 0 bases not matched to a gene; V was cut back by 2 bases and J by 4 bases. Germline V gene sequence: CDR1 MRHNA, CDR2 SNTAGT. The CDR3 contains 15 residues. CDR3 in amino acids: CASSDGTSGADTQYF. Here the CDR3 DNA reads TGTGCCAGCAGTGACGGGACTAGCGGGGCAGATACGCAGTATTTT.

This clonotype was counted between two and nine times. The chain joins TRBV19 to TRBJ1-2, with a tentative D call TRBD1 (5 bases). Germline loops: CDR1 LNHDA, CDR2 SQIVND (reference sequence). Trimming stripped 1 base from V and 7 bases from J, with 13 bases between. The CDR3 has 14 residues. The CDR3 spells CASSIANRLSGYTF. The CDR3 DNA reads as TGTGCCAGTAGTATAGCGAACAGGTTGAGTGGCTACACCTTC.

The chain carries TRBV7-2 and TRBJ1-1, with 7 bases matching TRBD1. CDR3 length: 15 amino acids. Germline values: CDR1 SGHTA, CDR2 FQGNSA. V gave up 1 base and J gave up 8 bases; unmatched junction bases: 10. The CDR3 here is CASSLVFRDSLEAFF. CDR3 DNA sequence: TGTGCCAGCAGCTTAGTGTTTCGGGACAGCTTAGAAGCTTTCTTT.

V gene TRBV7-2 combines with J gene TRBJ2-3; 10 nucleotides align to TRBD2. The CDR3 runs to 16 residues. Germline assignment: CDR1 SGHTA and CDR2 FQGNSA. The J segment lost 6 bases and the V segment lost 1 base, leaving 7 bases of the junction unmatched. The CDR3 DNA follows: TGTGCCAGCAGCTTAGTAGGAGCGGGGGGGGCGGATACGCAGTATTTT. This codes for CASSLVGAGGADTQYF.

The chain uses TRBV20-1 and TRBJ1-4; D may be TRBD1 (5 bases). The CDR3 has 14 residues. The V end lost 0 bases, the J end lost 6 bases, and 11 bases lay between the germline ends. Germline lookup yields CDR1 DFQATT and CDR2 SNEGSKA (reference sequence). The CDR3 DNA reads TGCAGTGCTAGAGATCAGAGGGGCGATGAAAAACTGTTTTTT. Protein: CSARDQRGDEKLFF.

The V call is TRBV7-9, the J call TRBJ1-1; D is possibly TRBD1 (5 bases). Per the germline V gene, CDR1 is SEHNR and CDR2 is FQNEAQ (reference sequence). The V and J ends lost 4 bases and 6 bases respectively, with 12 bases between them. This CDR3 has 13 residues. The DNA for the CDR3 is TGTGCCAGCAGCTGGAGGGAAGGGGCTGAAGCTTTCTTT. Protein sequence: CASSWREGAEAFF.

The gene calls are TRBV12-3 or TRBV12-4 and TRBJ2-3; D unclear. Between the trimmed V and J ends, which lost 5 bases and 2 bases, there was a span of 11 bases. The CDR3 consists of 14 residues. CDR3 amino acids: CASSQLPNTDTQYF. The DNA of the CDR3 is TGTGCCAGCAGTCAACTACCAAACACAGATACGCAGTATTTT.

V and J are TRBV20-1 and TRBJ2-6; 8 nucleotides align to TRBD1. From germline, CDR1 is DFQATT and CDR2 SNEGSKA (reference sequence). V lost 5 bases to trimming and J lost 0 bases; unmatched junction nucleotides: 6. The CDR3 length is 16 residues. CDR3 DNA sequence: TGCAGTGCTCGGGACAGGATTAACTCTGGGGCCAACGTCCTGACTTTC. It codes for CSARDRINSGANVLTF.

This clonotype was counted only a few times. V and J are TRBV7-9 and TRBJ1-5, with D unresolved. CDR1 and CDR2 (germline): SEHNR, FQNEAQ (reference sequence). This CDR3 is 13 amino acids long. The ends were cut back, 3 bases at V and 7 bases at J, with 10 bases in the middle. The DNA of the CDR3 is TGTGCCAGCAGCTTCGCTTCGGGCCAGCCCCAGCATTTT. As protein: CASSFASGQPQHF.

This clonotype has only a few counts. V and J are TRBV27 and TRBJ1-2, with a weak D call TRBD1 (5 bases). Germline V CDR1 and CDR2: MNHEY, SMNVEV (reference sequence). The CDR3 has 12 residues. V was cut by 8 bases and J by 2 bases, with 9 bases left in between. The CDR3 DNA follows: TGTGCCAGCGGGGGACTCAACTATGGCTACACCTTC. It encodes CASGGLNYGYTF.

The chain links TRBV20-1 to TRBJ2-3; D is possibly TRBD1 (6 bases). CDR1 is DFQATT, CDR2 SNEGSKA, per germline (reference sequence). Trimming took off 6 bases at V and 5 bases at J, with 12 bases between the two ends. The CDR3 is 12 amino acids. CDR3 sequence reads: CSAPPTGDTQYF. The CDR3 DNA reads as TGCAGTGCCCCCCCGACAGGAGATACGCAGTATTTT.

The chain combines TRBV5-1 with TRBJ2-3; D remains ambiguous. This CDR3 has 12 residues. Germline V gene sequence: CDR1 SGHRS, CDR2 YFSETQ. V was shortened by 2 bases and J by 4 bases, with 5 bases between the two germline ends. The CDR3 DNA reads as TGCGCCAGCAGCTTAGGGTCAGATACGCAGTATTTT. As protein: CASSLGSDTQYF.

This clonotype was picked up a small number of times. This chain links TRBV7-9 with TRBJ1-5; 10 nucleotides match TRBD1. Trimming removed 10 bases from V and 7 bases from J; junction bases left unmatched: 4. The CDR3 sequence is 12 residues long. In germline, CDR1 is SEHNR, CDR2 FQNEAQ (reference sequence). As DNA, the CDR3 is TGTGCCACCGGGACAGGGGAACAGCCCCAGCATTTT. It yields the protein CATGTGEQPQHF. Supplemented by reference TRBV7-9 and TRBJ1-5, the full variable domain reads DTGVSQNPRHKITKRGQNVTFRCDPISEHNRLYWYRQTLGQGPEFLTYFQNEAQLEKSRLLSDRFSAERPKGSFSTLEIQRTEQGDSAMYLCATGTGEQPQHFGDGTRLSIL.

The rearrangement joins TRBV20-1 to TRBJ1-1, with unresolved D. Germline V lookup: CDR1 DFQATT, CDR2 SNEGSKA (reference sequence). V was cut by 2 bases and J by 4 bases, with 8 bases left in between. The CDR3 contains 12 residues. CDR3 protein: CSARFQVTEAFF. CDR3 coding DNA: TGCAGTGCTAGATTTCAGGTCACTGAAGCTTTCTTT.

This clonotype was counted between two and nine times. The V call is TRBV2, the J call TRBJ1-4, with D perhaps matching TRBD1 (5 bases). V was clipped by 4 bases and J by 5 bases, with 14 bases between them. Germline V gene lookup returns CDR1 SNHLY and CDR2 FYNNEI. The CDR3 consists of 15 residues. CDR3 sequence (DNA): TGTGCCAGCAGTGTAAGAAGGGGAACCAATGAAAAACTGTTTTTT. Its protein product is CASSVRRGTNEKLFF.

This clonotype was found a few times. This chain uses TRBV2 with TRBJ1-5; no firm D call. CDR1 is SNHLY and CDR2 is FYNNEI in the germline V gene. V was trimmed by 2 bases and J by 7 bases, leaving 15 bases between them. The CDR3 spans 15 residues. The CDR3 protein is CASSELVSGRQPQHF. Here the CDR3 DNA reads TGTGCCAGCAGTGAATTGGTTTCGGGAAGACAGCCCCAGCATTTT. Looking up the rest from reference TRBV2 and TRBJ1-5 gives the full variable domain: EPEVTQTPSHQVTQMGQEVILRCVPISNHLYFYWYRQILGQKVEFLVSFYNNEISEKSEIFDDQFSVERPDGSNFTLKIRSTKLEDSAMYFCASSELVSGRQPQHFGDGTRLSIL.

The rearrangement joins TRBV20-1 to TRBJ2-3, with 13 bases fitting TRBD2. CDR1 and CDR2 from the germline V gene are DFQATT and SNEGSKA (reference sequence). The CDR3 is 16 residues long. Trimming took 6 bases from V and 2 from J; bases not matched to a gene: 8. CDR3 loop: CSASWTSGGNTDTQYF. The CDR3 nucleotides read TGCAGTGCCTCATGGACTAGCGGGGGCAACACAGATACGCAGTATTTT.